Listed below are T cell receptor beta chains from one sample, sequenced in a study of type 1 regulatory T cells. Their antigens are not known. MiXCR was run by TCRdb on the reads, yielding one entry per CDR3 protein. Among tens of thousands of distinct CDR3 sequences, 62% were seen once, and the ten largest hold less than 2%. Input material: cultured non-Tr1 T cells, either the whole culture or a sorted T cell fraction (not recorded which). These receptors were obtained from a human donor in good health. Each CDR3 is given with its conserved first and last residue. A D gene is named only where the DNA matches it firmly. Clone size is shown for a subset of rows, as once, few, many or a class of expanded clone.

NA	TRBJ2-7	NA	TRBV5-1	CASSSQGYKQYF	TGCGCCAGCAGCTCCCAGGGTTACAAGCAGTACTTC
NA	TRBJ1-5	NA	TRBV5-4	CASSFGDVAGYSNQPQHF	TGTGCCAGCAGCTTCGGGGACGTAGCAGGGTATAGCAATCAGCCCCAGCATTTT
NA	TRBJ2-2	NA	TRBV24-1	CATGGRAANTGELFF	TGTGCCACCGGGGGCAGGGCCGCGAACACCGGGGAGCTGTTTTTT
NA	TRBJ2-7	NA	TRBV12-3/TRBV12-4	CASSPGTLISSYEQYF	TGTGCCAGCAGCCCCGGGACTCTCATAAGCTCCTACGAGCAGTACTTC
NA	TRBJ2-3	NA	TRBV7-2	CASTLDVYGDTQYF	TGTGCCAGCACCCTGGACGTCTATGGAGATACGCAGTATTTT
NA	TRBJ1-2	TRBD1	TRBV11-2	CASSPDRGYGYTF	TGTGCCAGCAGCCCCGACAGGGGGTATGGCTACACCTTC
few	TRBJ2-1	NA	TRBV4-1	CASSQDENRQSHEQFF	TGCGCCAGCAGCCAAGATGAAAACCGGCAGTCTCACGAGCAGTTCTTC
NA	TRBJ2-3	NA	TRBV5-1	CASSLARQLPTDTQYF	TGCGCCAGCAGCTTGGCAAGGCAGCTCCCAACAGATACGCAGTATTTT
NA	TRBJ2-5	TRBD2	TRBV28	CASSRVGLAGDGETQYF	TGTGCCAGCAGCAGAGTGGGACTAGCGGGGGATGGGGAGACCCAGTACTTC
NA	TRBJ2-7	TRBD1	TRBV29-1	CSDVTGTGGYEQYF	TGCAGCGACGTTACCGGGACAGGGGGGTACGAGCAGTACTTC
NA	TRBJ2-3	TRBD2	TRBV7-3	CASTLGSSGNSTDTQYF	TGTGCCAGCACCCTGGGTAGTAGCGGGAACAGCACAGATACGCAGTATTTT
NA	TRBJ2-1	NA	TRBV12-3/TRBV12-4	CASSSLGLEQFF	TGTGCCAGCAGTTCCTTGGGACTTGAGCAGTTCTTC
NA	TRBJ2-7	TRBD2	TRBV20-1	CSASLAGRLDEQYF	TGCAGTGCTAGTCTAGCGGGCCGGTTGGACGAGCAGTACTTC
NA	TRBJ2-7	NA	TRBV6-5	CASRAADSGIFEQYF	TGTGCCAGCAGGGCCGCAGATAGTGGGATATTCGAGCAGTACTTC
NA	TRBJ1-1	NA	TRBV14	CASTPFIRAEAFF	TGTGCCAGCACCCCCTTTATCAGGGCTGAAGCTTTCTTT
NA	TRBJ1-4	NA	TRBV10-3	CAISEGDEKLFF	TGTGCCATCAGTGAGGGGGATGAAAAACTGTTTTTT
once	TRBJ1-1	NA	TRBV5-1	CASRDPGRTEAFF	TGCGCCAGCCGGGACCCGGGGAGAACTGAAGCTTTCTTT
NA	TRBJ1-6	TRBD1	TRBV18	CASSRTGMGSYNSPLHF	TGTGCCAGCTCACGGACAGGGATGGGGTCCTATAATTCACCCCTCCACTTT
NA	TRBJ2-1	TRBD2	TRBV5-1	CASSYPLAGQWQFF	TGCGCCAGCAGCTATCCACTAGCGGGACAGTGGCAGTTCTTC
NA	TRBJ2-5	NA	TRBV3-1	CASSRQVEGTQYF	TGTGCCAGCAGCCGACAGGTGGAGGGGACCCAGTACTTC
NA	TRBJ1-2	NA	TRBV28	CASRLGTNYGYTF	TGTGCCAGCAGGCTGGGGACTAACTATGGCTACACCTTC
NA	TRBJ2-3	TRBD2	TRBV27	CATTSGRTDTQYF	TGTGCCACCACTAGCGGGAGAACAGATACGCAGTATTTT
NA	TRBJ1-2	NA	TRBV5-4	CASSFVRRDHGYTF	TGTGCCAGCAGCTTTGTTCGGAGGGACCATGGCTACACCTTC
NA	TRBJ2-2	NA	TRBV12-3/TRBV12-4	CASTLLGLVPGELFF	TGTGCCAGCACCTTACTTGGTTTGGTTCCCGGGGAGCTGTTTTTT
NA	TRBJ2-3	NA	TRBV5-1	CASSLEVGADTQYF	TGCGCCAGCAGCTTGGAAGTGGGCGCAGATACGCAGTATTTT
NA	TRBJ1-3	NA	TRBV27	CASRPARPAPTGGNTIYF	TGTGCCAGCAGACCCGCCCGCCCGGCGCCAACGGGCGGAAACACCATATATTTT
NA	TRBJ2-3	NA	TRBV12-3/TRBV12-4	CASSFRSGRSTDTQYF	TGTGCCAGCAGTTTCCGGAGCGGCCGAAGCACAGATACGCAGTATTTT